This T cell receptor (beta chain) was observed in a study of T cell clonality in common variable immunodeficiency. V was shortened by 3 bases and J by 1 base, with 17 bases between the two germline ends. CDR1 is SGHRS and CDR2 is YFSETQ in the germline V gene. The CDR3 length is 16 residues. Study-wide findings and caveats: Reportedly, TCR beta sequences from common variable immunodeficiency showed fewer deletions and N-nucleotide insertions.

This clone occurred a few times. Its antigen remains unidentified. The read finishes 3 residues shy of the CDR3 end, and the germline J gene is used to complete it. Sequencing was performed with immunoSEQ multiplex PCR; in TCRdb, only in-frame clones are kept and a portion is missing. This repertoire lists more than 35,000 clones without singletons; 6% sits in the top ten. This sequence was found in a human donor with common variable immunodeficiency. The chain is built from TRBV5-1 and TRBJ2-7, with D perhaps matching TRBD2 (7 bases). The source material was peripheral blood mononuclear cells. Partial CDR3 DNA: TGCGCCAGCAGCTACGAGGGGGGGCCCAATTCCTACGAG. Amino acid sequence: CASSYEGGPNSYE. The complete CDR3 protein is CASSYEGGPNSYEQYF.